The source of this T cell receptor beta chain is a study of vaccination effects on CD4 cells after COVID-19. Study-wide findings and caveats: Late after vaccination, infection- and vaccine-induced clones showed marked clonal contraction.

Viral peptide pool expansion of antigen-specific CD4+ T cells preceded sequencing in the ViraFEST assay. The culture ran for roughly 10 days before CD4+ T cells were isolated. Vaccine administered to participants consisted of two doses of either BNT162b2 or mRNA-1273. Germline V gene lookup returns CDR1 SGHAT and CDR2 FQNNGV. V was trimmed by 5 bases and J by 5 bases, leaving 15 bases between them. This CDR3 region has 15 residues. As for this clone: What it recognizes is unknown.

Only in-frame clones appear in the TCRdb table, and some are missing; sequencing was by immunoSEQ multiplex PCR. The sample holds tens of thousands of clones, about 67% seen once. J is TRBJ2-2 and V is TRBV11-2; D is ambiguous. This sequence was found in a human donor who received a COVID-19 vaccine. The sample was CD4+ T cells from PBMCs cultured with HCoV-229E spike peptides, taken after COVID-19 vaccination. CDR3 sequence: CASSRPNLGTGELFF. CDR3 bases: TGTGCCAGCAGCCGCCCGAACTTGGGTACCGGGGAGCTGTTTTTT.